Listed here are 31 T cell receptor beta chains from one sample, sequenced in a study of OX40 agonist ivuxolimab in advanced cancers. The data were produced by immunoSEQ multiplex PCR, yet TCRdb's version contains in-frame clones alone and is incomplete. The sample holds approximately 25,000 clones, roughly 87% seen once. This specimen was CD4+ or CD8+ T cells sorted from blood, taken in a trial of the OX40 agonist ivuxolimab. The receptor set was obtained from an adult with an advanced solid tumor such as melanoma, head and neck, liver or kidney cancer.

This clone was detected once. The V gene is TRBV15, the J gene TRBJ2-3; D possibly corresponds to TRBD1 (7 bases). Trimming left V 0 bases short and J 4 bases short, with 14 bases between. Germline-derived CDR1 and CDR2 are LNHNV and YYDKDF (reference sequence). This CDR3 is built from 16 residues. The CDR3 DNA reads TGTGCCACCAGCAGAGATCTCGCCAGGGGGGCAGATACGCAGTATTTT. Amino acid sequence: CATSRDLARGADTQYF.

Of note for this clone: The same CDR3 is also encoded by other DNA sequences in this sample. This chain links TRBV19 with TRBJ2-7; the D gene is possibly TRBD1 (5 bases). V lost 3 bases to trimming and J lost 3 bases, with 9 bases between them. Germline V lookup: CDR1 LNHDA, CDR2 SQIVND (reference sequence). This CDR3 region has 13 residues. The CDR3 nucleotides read TGTGCCAGTAGTATCGGGCAGGGCTACGAGCAGTACTTC. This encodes CASSIGQGYEQYF.

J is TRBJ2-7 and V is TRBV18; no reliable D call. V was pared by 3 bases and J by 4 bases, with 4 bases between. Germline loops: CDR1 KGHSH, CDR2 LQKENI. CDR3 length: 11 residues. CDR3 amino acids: CASSPDYEQYF. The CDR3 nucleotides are TGTGCCAGCTCACCGGATTACGAGCAGTACTTC.

In DNA, the CDR3 is TGTGCCAGCAGCTGGAGGGACACTCCGAGCACCGGGGAGCTGTTTTTT. Encoded protein: CASSWRDTPSTGELFF. The chain carries TRBV5-8 and TRBJ2-2; either TRBD1 or TRBD2 may fit D (6 bases each). V was trimmed by 3 bases and J by 4 bases, leaving 16 bases between them. The CDR3 is made up of 16 amino acids. The germline V gene encodes CDR1 SGHTS and CDR2 YDEGEE.

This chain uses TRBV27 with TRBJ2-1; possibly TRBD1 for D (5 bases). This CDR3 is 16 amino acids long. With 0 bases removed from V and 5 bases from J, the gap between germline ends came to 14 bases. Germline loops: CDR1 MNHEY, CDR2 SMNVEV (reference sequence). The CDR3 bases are TGTGCCAGCAGTTTATCGAATCAGGGTGTAGACAATGAGCAGTTCTTC. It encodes CASSLSNQGVDNEQFF.

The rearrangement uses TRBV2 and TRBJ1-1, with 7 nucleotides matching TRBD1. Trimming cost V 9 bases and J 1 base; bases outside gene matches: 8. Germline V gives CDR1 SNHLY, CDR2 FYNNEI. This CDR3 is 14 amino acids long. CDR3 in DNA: TGTGCCAGGATTGGGACAGACCGGAACACTGAAGCTTTCTTT. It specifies CARIGTDRNTEAFF.

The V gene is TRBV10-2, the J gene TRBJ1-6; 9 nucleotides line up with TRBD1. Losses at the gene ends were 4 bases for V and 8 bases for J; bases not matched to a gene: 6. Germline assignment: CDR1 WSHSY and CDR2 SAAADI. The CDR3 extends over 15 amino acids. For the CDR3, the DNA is TGCGCCAGCAGTGTTGCCGACAGGGGGGATTCACCCCTCCACTTT. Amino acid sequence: CASSVADRGDSPLHF.

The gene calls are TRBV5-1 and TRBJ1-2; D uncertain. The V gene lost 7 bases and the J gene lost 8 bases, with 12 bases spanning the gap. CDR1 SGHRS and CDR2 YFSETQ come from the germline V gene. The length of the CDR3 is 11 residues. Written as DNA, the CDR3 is TGCGCCAGCCTGAGCCCTGAAGGCTACACCTTC. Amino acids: CASLSPEGYTF. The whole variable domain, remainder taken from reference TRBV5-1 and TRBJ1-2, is KAGVTQTPRYLIKTRGQQVTLSCSPISGHRSVSWYQQTPGQGLQFLFEYFSETQRNKGNFPGRFSGRQFSNSRSEMNVSTLELGDSALYLCASLSPEGYTFGSGTRLTVV.

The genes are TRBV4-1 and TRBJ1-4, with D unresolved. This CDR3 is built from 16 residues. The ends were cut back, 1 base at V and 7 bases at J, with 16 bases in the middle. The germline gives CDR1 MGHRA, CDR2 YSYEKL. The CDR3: CASSQGPAVATEKLFF. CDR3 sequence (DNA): TGCGCCAGCAGCCAAGGGCCCGCGGTTGCTACTGAAAAACTGTTTTTT.

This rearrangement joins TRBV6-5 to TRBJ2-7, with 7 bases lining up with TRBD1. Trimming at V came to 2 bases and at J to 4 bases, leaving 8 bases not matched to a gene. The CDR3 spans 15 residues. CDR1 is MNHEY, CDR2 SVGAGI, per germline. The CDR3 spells CASSYLTGVAYEQYF. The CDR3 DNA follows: TGTGCCAGCAGTTACCTAACAGGGGTCGCGTACGAGCAGTACTTC.

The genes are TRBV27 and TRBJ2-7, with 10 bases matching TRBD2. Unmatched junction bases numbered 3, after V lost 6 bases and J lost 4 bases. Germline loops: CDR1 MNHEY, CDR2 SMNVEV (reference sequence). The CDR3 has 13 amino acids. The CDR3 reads CASRISGGYEQYF. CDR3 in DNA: TGTGCCAGCAGAATTAGCGGGGGGTACGAGCAGTACTTC.

The CDR3 coding sequence is TGTGCCAGCAGAGCCTCGGGGACCGACGAAGCTTTCTTT. This codes for CASRASGTDEAFF. The rearrangement joins TRBV25-1 to TRBJ1-1, with D perhaps TRBD1 (5 bases). Germline loops: CDR1 MGHDK, CDR2 SYGVNS. There are 13 residues in the CDR3. Trimming left V 6 bases short and J 8 bases short, with 16 bases between.

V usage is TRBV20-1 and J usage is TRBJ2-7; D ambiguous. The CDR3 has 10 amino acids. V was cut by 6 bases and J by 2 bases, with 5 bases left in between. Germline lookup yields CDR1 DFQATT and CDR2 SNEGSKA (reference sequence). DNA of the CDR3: TGCAGTGCAGCCCCCTACGAGCAGTACTTC. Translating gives CSAAPYEQYF.

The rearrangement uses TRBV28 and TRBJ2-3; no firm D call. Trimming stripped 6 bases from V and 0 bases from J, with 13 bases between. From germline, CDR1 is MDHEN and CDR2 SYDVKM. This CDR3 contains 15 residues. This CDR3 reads CASSRPTVSTDTQYF. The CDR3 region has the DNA TGTGCCAGCAGCCGACCGACGGTTAGCACAGATACGCAGTATTTT.

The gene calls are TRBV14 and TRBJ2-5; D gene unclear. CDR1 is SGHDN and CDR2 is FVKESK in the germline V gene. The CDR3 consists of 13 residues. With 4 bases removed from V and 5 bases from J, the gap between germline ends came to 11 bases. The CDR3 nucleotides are TGTGCCAGCAGCCGGACCCTAGTGGAGACCCAGTACTTC. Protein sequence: CASSRTLVETQYF. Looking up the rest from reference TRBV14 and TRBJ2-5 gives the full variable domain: EAGVTQFPSHSVIEKGQTVTLRCDPISGHDNLYWYRRVMGKEIKFLLHFVKESKQDESGMPNNRFLAERTGGTYSTLKVQPAELEDSGVYFCASSRTLVETQYFGPGTRLLVL.

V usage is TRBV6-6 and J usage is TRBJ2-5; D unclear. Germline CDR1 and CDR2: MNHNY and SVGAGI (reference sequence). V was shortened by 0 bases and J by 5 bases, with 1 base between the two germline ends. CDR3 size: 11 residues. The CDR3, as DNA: TGTGCCAGCAGTTACTCGGAGACCCAGTACTTC. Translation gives CASSYSETQYF.

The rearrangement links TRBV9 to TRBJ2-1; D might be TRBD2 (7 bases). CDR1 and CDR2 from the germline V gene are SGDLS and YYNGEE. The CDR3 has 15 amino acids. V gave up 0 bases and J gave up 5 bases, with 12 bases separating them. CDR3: CASSVVGGANNEQFF. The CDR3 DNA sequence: TGTGCCAGCAGCGTAGTTGGGGGGGCGAACAATGAGCAGTTCTTC.

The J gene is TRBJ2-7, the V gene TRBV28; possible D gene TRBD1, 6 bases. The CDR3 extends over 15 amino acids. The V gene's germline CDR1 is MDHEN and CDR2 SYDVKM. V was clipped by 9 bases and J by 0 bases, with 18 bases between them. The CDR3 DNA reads TGTGCCAGTATTGAGGGGGACGACAGCTCCTACGAGCAGTACTTC. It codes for CASIEGDDSSYEQYF.

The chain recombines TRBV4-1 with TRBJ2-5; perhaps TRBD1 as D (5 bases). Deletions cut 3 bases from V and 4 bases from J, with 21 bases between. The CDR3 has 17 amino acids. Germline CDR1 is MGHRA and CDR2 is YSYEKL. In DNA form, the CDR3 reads TGCGCCAGCAGCCAGGATGTAGACTTAGGGGCAGGAGAGACCCAGTACTTC. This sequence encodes CASSQDVDLGAGETQYF.

The CDR3 spells CASSLYGTAPDTQYF. For the CDR3, the DNA is TGCGCCAGCAGCTTGTATGGGACAGCCCCAGATACGCAGTATTTT. The chain recombines TRBV5-1 with TRBJ2-3, with TRBD1 matching 7 bases. The CDR3 consists of 15 residues. Looked up from germline, CDR1 is SGHRS and CDR2 is YFSETQ. The junction had 6 bases not matched to a gene; V was cut back by 1 base and J by 4 bases.

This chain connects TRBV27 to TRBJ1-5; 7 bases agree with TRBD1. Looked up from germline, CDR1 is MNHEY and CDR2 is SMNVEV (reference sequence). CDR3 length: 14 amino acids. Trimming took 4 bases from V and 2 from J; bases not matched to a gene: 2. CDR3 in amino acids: CASSYTGGNQPQHF. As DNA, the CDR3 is TGTGCCAGCAGTTACACAGGGGGCAATCAGCCCCAGCATTTT.

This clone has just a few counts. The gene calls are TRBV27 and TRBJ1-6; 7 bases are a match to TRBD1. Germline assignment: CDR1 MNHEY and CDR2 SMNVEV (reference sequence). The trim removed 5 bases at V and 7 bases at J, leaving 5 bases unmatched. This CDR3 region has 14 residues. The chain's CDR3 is CASSPLQGNSPLHF. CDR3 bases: TGTGCCAGCAGTCCATTACAGGGGAATTCACCCCTCCACTTT.

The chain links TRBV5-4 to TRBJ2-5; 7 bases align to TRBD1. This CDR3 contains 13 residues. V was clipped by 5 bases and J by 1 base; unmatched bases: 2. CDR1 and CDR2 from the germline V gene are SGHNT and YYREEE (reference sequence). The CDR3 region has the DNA TGTGCCAGCAGGGACAGGACCCAAGAGACCCAGTACTTC. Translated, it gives CASRDRTQETQYF. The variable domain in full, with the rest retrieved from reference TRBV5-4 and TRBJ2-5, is ETGVTQSPTHLIKTRGQQVTLRCSSQSGHNTVSWYQQALGQGPQFIFQYYREEENGRGNFPPRFSGLQFPNYSSELNVNALELDDSALYLCASRDRTQETQYFGPGTRLLVL.

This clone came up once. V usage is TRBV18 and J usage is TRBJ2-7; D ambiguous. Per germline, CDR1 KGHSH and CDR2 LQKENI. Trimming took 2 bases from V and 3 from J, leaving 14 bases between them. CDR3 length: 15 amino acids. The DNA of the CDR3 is TGTGCCAGCTCACCAGTTGGAACCGGCCGCTACGAGCAGTACTTC. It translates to CASSPVGTGRYEQYF. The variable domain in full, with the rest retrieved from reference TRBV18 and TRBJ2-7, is NAGVMQNPRHLVRRRGQEARLRCSPMKGHSHVYWYRQLPEEGLKFMVYLQKENIIDESGMPKERFSAEFPKEGPSILRIQQVVRGDSAAYFCASSPVGTGRYEQYFGPGTRLTVT.

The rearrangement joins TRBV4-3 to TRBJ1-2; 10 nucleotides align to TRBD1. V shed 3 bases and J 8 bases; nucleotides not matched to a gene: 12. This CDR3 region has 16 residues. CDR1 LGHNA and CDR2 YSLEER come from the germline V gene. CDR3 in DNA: TGCGCCAGCAGCCAGGGGGACAGGGGAGGTAGTGGGGGCTACACCTTC. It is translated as CASSQGDRGGSGGYTF.

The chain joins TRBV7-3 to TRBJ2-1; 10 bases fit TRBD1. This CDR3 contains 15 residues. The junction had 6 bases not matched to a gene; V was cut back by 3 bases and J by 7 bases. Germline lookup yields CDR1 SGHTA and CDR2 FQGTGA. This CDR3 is CASSFGTGAGNEQFF. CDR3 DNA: TGTGCCAGCAGCTTCGGGACAGGGGCCGGTAATGAGCAGTTCTTC.

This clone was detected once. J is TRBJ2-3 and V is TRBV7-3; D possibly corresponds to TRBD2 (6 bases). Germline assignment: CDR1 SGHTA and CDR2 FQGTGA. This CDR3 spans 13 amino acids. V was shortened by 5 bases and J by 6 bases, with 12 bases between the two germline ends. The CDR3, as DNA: TGTGCCAGCAGCGTACTAGCTGTCGATACGCAGTATTTT. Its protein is CASSVLAVDTQYF.

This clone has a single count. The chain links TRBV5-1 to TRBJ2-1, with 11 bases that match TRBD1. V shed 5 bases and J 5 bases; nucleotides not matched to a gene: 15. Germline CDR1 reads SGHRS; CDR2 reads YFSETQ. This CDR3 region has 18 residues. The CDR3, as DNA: TGCGCCAGCAGTTGGGGGACCAACCCGGGACAGGGGGACAATGAGCAGTTCTTC. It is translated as CASSWGTNPGQGDNEQFF.

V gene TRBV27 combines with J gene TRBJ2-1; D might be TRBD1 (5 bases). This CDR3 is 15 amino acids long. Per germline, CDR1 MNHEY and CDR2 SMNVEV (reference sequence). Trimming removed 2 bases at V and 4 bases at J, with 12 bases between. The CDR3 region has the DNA TGTGCCAGCAGTTTAAGACAAAAGGGGTACAATGAGCAGTTCTTC. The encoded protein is CASSLRQKGYNEQFF.

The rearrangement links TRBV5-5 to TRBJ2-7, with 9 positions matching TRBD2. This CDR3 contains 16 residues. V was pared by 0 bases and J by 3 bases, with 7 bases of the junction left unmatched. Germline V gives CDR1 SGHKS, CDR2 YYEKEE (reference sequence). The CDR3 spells CASSLAASGDNYEQYF. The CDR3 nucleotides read TGTGCCAGCAGCTTGGCGGCTAGCGGGGATAACTACGAGCAGTACTTC.

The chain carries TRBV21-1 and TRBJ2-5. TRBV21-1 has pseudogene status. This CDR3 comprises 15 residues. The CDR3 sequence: CASSRASENQETQYF. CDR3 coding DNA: TGTGCCAGCAGCCGCGCTTCAGAGAACCAAGAGACCCAGTACTTC.